One TCR beta chain is described in this entry. As yet, its antigen is unknown. The sample belongs to a study of chemoradiotherapy in HPV16-positive cancers. Study observations and caveats: The functional HPV-specific definition rests on just a couple of HPV16-positive patients. During treatment, candidate HPV-specific clones and E7-related motifs expanded in tumor.

TCRdb's table, derived via immunoSEQ multiplex PCR, lists solely in-frame clones and lacks some. Among under 3,500 clones listed, around 90% were seen once. The TCR originated in a human donor with HPV-associated anogenital cancer. The source was blood, collected from a patient who underwent chemoradiotherapy.

The chain's CDR3 is CASSSQTQGLPEQYF. The CDR3 bases are TGTGCCAGCAGCTCCCAAACCCAAGGACTCCCTGAGCAGTACTTC. The V call is TRBV7-2, the J call TRBJ2-7, with D possibly matching TRBD2 (5 bases). This CDR3 has 15 amino acids. V shed 4 bases and J shed 7 bases, with 20 bases lying between them. The germline V gene has CDR1 SGHTA and CDR2 FQGNSA.